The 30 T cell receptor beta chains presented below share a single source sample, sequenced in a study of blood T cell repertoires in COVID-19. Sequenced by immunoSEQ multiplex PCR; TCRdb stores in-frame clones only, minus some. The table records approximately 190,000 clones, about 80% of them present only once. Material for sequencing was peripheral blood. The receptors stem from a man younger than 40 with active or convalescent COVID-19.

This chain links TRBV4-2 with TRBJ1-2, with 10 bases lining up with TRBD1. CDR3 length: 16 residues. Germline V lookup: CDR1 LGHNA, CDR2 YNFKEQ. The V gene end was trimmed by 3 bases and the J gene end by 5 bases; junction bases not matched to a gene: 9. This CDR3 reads CASSHPYWDRGYGYTF. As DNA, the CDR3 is TGTGCCAGCAGCCACCCTTACTGGGACAGGGGATATGGCTACACCTTC.

The CDR3 region is CASSLGRFEAFF. CDR3 DNA sequence: TGTGCCAGCAGCTTGGGCAGGTTTGAAGCTTTCTTT. The chain carries TRBV7-9 and TRBJ1-1, with D unresolved. V was shortened by 3 bases and J by 7 bases, with 9 bases between the two germline ends. The CDR3 runs 12 residues. Germline values: CDR1 SEHNR, CDR2 FQNEAQ (reference sequence). The whole variable domain, remainder taken from reference TRBV7-9 and TRBJ1-1, is DTGVSQNPRHKITKRGQNVTFRCDPISEHNRLYWYRQTLGQGPEFLTYFQNEAQLEKSRLLSDRFSAERPKGSFSTLEIQRTEQGDSAMYLCASSLGRFEAFFGQGTRLTVV.

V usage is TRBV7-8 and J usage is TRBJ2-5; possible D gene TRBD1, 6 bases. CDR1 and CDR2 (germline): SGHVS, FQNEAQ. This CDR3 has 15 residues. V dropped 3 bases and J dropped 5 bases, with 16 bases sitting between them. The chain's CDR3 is CASSFRDTSGETQYF. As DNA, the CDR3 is TGTGCCAGCAGCTTCCGGGACACCTCGGGGGAGACCCAGTACTTC. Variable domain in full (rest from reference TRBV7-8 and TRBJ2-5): GAGVSQSPRYKVAKRGQDVALRCDPISGHVSLFWYQQALGQGPEFLTYFQNEAQLDKSGLPSDRFFAERPEGSVSTLKIQRTQQEDSAVYLCASSFRDTSGETQYFGPGTRLLVL.

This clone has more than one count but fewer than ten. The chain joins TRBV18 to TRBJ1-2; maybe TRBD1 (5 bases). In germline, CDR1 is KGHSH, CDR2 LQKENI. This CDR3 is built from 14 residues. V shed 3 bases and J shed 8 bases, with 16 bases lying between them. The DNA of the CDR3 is TGTGCCAGCTCACCGGAAGGGGTCCTCTTGGGCTACACCTTC. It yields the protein CASSPEGVLLGYTF.

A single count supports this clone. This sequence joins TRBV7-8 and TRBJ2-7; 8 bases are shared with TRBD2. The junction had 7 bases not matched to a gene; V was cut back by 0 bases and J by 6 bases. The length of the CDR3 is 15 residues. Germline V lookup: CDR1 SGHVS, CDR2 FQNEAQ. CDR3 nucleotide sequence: TGTGCCAGCAGCTTAGCGGGACTAGAAGGCCCCGAGCAGTACTTC. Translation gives CASSLAGLEGPEQYF.

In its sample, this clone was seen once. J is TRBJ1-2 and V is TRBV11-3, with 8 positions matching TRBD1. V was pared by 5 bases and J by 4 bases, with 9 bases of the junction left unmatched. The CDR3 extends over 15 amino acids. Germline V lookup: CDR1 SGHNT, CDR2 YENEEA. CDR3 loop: CASSMGQATAYGYTF. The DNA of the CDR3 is TGTGCCAGCAGCATGGGACAGGCCACCGCCTATGGCTACACCTTC.

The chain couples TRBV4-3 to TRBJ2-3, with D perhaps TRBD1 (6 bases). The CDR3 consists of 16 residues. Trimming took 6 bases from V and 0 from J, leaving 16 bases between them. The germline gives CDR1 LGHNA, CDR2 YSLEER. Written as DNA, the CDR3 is TGCGCCAGCAGTATGGGGACATACTCTAGCACAGATACGCAGTATTTT. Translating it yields CASSMGTYSSTDTQYF.

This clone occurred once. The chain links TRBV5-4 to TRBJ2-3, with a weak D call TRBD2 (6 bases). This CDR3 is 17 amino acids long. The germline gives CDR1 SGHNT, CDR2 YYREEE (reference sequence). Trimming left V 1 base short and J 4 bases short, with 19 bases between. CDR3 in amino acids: CASSLSPLTSRSDTQYF. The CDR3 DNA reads TGTGCCAGCAGCTTGTCCCCCTTGACTAGTAGGTCAGATACGCAGTATTTT.

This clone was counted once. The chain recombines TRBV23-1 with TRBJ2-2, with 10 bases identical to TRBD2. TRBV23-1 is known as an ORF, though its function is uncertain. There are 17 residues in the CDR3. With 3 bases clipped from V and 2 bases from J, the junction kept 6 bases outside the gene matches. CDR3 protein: CASSHLTSGINTGELFF. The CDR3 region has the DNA TGCGCCAGCAGTCATCTAACTAGCGGGATTAACACCGGGGAGCTGTTTTTT.

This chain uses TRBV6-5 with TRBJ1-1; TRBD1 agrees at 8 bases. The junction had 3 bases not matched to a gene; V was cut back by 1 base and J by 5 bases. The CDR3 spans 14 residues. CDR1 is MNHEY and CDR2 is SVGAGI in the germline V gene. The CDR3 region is CASSYLDRATEAFF. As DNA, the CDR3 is TGTGCCAGCAGTTACTTGGACAGGGCGACTGAAGCTTTCTTT.

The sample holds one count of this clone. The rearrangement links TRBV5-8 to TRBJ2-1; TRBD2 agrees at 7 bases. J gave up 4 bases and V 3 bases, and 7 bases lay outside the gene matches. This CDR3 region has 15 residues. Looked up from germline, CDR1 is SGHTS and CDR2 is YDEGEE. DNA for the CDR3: TGTGCCAGCAGCTGGCTAGCGGAACTGTACAATGAGCAGTTCTTC. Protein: CASSWLAELYNEQFF.

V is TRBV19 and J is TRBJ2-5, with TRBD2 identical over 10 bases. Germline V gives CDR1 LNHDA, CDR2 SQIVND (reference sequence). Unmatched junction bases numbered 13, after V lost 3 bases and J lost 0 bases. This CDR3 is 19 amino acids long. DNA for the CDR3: TGTGCCAGTAGTATTGGGCCGACTAGCGGGCCGGGCTACCAAGAGACCCAGTACTTC. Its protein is CASSIGPTSGPGYQETQYF.

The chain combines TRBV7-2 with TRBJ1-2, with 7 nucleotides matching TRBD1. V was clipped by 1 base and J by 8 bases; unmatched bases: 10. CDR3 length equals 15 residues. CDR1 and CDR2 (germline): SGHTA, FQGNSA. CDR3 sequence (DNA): TGTGCCAGCAGCTTAGTAACAGGGGCAGACGGGGGCTACACCTTC. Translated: CASSLVTGADGGYTF.

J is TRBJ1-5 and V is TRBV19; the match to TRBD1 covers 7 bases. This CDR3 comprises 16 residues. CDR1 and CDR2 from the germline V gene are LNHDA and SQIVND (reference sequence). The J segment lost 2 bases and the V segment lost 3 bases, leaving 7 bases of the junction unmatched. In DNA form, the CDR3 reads TGTGCCAGTAGTATGAGGGGGCTGATGGGCAATCAGCCCCAGCATTTT. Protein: CASSMRGLMGNQPQHF.

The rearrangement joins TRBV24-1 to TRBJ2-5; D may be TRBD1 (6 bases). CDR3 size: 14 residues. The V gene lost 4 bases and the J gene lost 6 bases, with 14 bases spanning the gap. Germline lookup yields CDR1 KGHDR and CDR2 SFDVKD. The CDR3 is CATSDPGRGQTQYF. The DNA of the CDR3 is TGTGCCACCAGTGACCCGGGCAGGGGTCAGACCCAGTACTTC.

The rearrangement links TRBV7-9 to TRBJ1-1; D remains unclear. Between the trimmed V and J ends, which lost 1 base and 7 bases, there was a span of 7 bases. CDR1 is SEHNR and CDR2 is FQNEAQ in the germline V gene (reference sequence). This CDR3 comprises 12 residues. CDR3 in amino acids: CASSLEEYEAFF. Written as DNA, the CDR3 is TGTGCCAGCAGCTTAGAGGAGTATGAAGCTTTCTTT.

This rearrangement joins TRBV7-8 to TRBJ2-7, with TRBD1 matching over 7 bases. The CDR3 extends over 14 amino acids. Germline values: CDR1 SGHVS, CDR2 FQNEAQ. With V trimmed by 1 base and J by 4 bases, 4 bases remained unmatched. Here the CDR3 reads CASSLDEGAYEQYF. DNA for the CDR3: TGTGCCAGCAGCTTAGATGAGGGGGCGTACGAGCAGTACTTC.

The CDR3 loop is CASSWGDSSYNSPLHF. The CDR3 DNA sequence: TGTGCCAGTAGTTGGGGCGATAGCTCCTATAATTCACCCCTCCACTTT. The rearrangement links TRBV19 to TRBJ1-6; maybe TRBD1 (5 bases). The germline V and J ends were trimmed by 5 bases and 0 bases, with 11 bases remaining between them. This CDR3 has 16 residues. Germline CDR1 is LNHDA and CDR2 is SQIVND (reference sequence).

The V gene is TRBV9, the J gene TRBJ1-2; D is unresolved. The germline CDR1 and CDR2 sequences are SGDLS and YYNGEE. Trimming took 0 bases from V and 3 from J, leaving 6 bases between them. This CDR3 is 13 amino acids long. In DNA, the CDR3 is TGTGCCAGCAGCGTAGAGGAGTACTATGGCTACACCTTC. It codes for CASSVEEYYGYTF.

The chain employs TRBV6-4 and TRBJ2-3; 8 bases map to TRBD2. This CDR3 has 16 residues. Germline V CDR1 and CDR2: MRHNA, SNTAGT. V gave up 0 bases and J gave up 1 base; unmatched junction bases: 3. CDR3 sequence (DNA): TGTGCCAGCAGTGACTCCATCGGGGGGGGCACAGATACGCAGTATTTT. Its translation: CASSDSIGGGTDTQYF.

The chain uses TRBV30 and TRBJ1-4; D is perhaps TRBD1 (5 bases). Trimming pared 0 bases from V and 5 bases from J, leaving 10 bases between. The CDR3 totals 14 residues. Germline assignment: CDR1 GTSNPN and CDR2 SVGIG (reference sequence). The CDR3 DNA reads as TGTGCCTGGAGTGTGCCAGGGAGGAATGAAAAACTGTTTTTT. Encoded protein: CAWSVPGRNEKLFF.

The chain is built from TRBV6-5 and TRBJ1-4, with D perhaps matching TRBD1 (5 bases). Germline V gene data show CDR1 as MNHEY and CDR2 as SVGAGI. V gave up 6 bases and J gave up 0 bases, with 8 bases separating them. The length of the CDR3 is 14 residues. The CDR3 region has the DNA TGTGCCAGCAGAACAGGAGCAACTAATGAAAAACTGTTTTTT. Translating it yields CASRTGATNEKLFF.

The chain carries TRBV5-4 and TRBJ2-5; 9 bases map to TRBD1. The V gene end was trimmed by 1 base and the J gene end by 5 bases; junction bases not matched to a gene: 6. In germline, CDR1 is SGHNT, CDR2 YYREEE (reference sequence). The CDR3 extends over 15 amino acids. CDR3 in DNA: TGTGCCAGCAGCTTGACAGGGGGCAACGGTGAGACCCAGTACTTC. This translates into CASSLTGGNGETQYF.

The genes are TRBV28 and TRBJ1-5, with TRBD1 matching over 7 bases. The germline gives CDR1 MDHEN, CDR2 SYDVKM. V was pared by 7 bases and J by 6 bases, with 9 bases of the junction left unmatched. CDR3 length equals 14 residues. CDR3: CASTQGEVIQPQHF. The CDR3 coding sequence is TGTGCCAGCACCCAGGGGGAGGTCATTCAGCCCCAGCATTTT.

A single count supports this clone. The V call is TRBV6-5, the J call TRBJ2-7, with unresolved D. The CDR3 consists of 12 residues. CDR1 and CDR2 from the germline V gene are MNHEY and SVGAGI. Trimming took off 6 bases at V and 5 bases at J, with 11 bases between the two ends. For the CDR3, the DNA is TGTGCCAGCAGACAGAACCTTGACGAGCAGTACTTC. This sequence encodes CASRQNLDEQYF.

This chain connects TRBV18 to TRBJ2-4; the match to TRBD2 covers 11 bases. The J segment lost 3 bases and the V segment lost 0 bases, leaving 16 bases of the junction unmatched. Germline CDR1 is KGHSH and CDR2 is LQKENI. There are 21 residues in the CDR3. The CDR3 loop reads CASSPPVGSGVAGGGKNIQYF. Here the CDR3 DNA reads TGTGCCAGCTCACCACCGGTCGGAAGCGGTGTAGCGGGAGGGGGCAAAAACATTCAGTACTTC.

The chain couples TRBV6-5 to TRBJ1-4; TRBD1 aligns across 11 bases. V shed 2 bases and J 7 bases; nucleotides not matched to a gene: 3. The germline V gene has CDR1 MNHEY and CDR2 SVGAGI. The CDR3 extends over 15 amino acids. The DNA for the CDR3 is TGTGCCAGCAGTTACGGACAGGGGGCCGGTGAAAAACTGTTTTTT. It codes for CASSYGQGAGEKLFF.

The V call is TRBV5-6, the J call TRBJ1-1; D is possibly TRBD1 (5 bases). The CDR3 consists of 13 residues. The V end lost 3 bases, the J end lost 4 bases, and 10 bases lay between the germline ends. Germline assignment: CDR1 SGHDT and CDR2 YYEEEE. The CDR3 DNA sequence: TGTGCCAGCAGCTACCGACAGTCCACTGAAGCTTTCTTT. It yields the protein CASSYRQSTEAFF.

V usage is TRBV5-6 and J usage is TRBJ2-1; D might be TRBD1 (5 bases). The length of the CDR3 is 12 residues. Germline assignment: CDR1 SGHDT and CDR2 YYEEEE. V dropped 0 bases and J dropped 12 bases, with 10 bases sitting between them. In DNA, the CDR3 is TGTGCCAGCAGCTTGGAGCAGGGTGCGCAGTTCTTC. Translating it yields CASSLEQGAQFF.

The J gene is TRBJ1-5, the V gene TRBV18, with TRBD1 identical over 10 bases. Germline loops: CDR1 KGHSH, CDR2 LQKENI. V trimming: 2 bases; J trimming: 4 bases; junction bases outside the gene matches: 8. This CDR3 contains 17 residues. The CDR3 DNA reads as TGTGCCAGCTCACCAACGGTGACAGGGGGCGGAAATCAGCCCCAGCATTTT. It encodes CASSPTVTGGGNQPQHF.